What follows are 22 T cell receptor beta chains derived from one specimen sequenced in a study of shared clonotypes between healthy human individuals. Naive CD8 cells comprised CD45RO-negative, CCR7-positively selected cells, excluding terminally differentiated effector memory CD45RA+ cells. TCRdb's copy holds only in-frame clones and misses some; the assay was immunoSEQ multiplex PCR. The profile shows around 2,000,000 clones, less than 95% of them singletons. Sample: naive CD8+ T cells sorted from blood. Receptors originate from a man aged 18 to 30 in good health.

DNA of the CDR3: TGTGCCAGCAGTTCGTCCGGGGAGTTATACGAGCAGTACTTC. It encodes CASSSSGELYEQYF. This chain uses TRBV27 with TRBJ2-7; TRBD2 is a possible D gene (5 bases). Germline CDR1 is MNHEY and CDR2 is SMNVEV (reference sequence). This CDR3 region has 14 residues. V lost 4 bases, J lost 4 bases, and 14 bases lay in between.

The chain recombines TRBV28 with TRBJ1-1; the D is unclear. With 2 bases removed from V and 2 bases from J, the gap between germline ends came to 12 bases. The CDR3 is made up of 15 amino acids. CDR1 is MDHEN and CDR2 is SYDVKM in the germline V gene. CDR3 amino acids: CASSLSVNGNTEAFF. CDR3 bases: TGTGCCAGCAGTTTAAGCGTCAACGGAAACACTGAAGCTTTCTTT.

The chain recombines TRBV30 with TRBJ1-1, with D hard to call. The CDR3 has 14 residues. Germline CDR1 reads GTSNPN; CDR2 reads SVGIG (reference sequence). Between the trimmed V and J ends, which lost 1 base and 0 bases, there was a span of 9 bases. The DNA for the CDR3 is TGTGCCTGGAGTGGGGATGGGGTGAACACTGAAGCTTTCTTT. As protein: CAWSGDGVNTEAFF.

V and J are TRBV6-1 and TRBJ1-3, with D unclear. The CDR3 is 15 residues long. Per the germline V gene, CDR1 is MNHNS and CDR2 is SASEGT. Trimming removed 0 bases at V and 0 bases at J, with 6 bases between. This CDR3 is CASSEATFSGNTIYF. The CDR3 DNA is TGTGCCAGCAGTGAAGCGACGTTCTCTGGAAACACCATATATTTT.

The CDR3 nucleotides are TGTGCCAGCACCCACGGGGAGGGAGGCTATGGCTACACCTTC. Its protein is CASTHGEGGYGYTF. The chain uses TRBV6-5 and TRBJ1-2; no reliable D call. The CDR3 spans 14 residues. V was trimmed by 7 bases and J by 4 bases, leaving 16 bases between them. Germline lookup yields CDR1 MNHEY and CDR2 SVGAGI.

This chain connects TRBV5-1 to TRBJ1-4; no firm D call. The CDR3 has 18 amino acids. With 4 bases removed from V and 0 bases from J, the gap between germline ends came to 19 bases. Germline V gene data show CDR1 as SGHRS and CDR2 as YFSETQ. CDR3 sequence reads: CASSRLMAQLATNEKLFF. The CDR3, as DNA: TGCGCCAGCAGCCGGCTTATGGCACAGCTGGCAACTAATGAAAAACTGTTTTTT.

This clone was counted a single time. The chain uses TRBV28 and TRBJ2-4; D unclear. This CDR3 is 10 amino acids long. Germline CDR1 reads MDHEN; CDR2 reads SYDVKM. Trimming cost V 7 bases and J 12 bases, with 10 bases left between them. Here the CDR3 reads CASTHSAQYF. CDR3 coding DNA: TGTGCCAGCACCCACTCAGCTCAGTACTTC.

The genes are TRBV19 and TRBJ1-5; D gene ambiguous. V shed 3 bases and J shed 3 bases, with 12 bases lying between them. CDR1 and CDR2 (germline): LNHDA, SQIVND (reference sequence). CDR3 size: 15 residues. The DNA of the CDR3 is TGTGCCAGTAGTATGGGAGACCTACTCAATCAGCCCCAGCATTTT. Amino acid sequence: CASSMGDLLNQPQHF.

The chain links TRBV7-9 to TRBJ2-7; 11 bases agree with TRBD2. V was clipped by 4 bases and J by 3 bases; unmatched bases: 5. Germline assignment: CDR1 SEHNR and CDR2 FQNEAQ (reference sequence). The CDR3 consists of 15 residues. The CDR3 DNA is TGTGCCAGCAGCTCCATCCTAGCGGGGGGCTACGAGCAGTACTTC. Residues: CASSSILAGGYEQYF.

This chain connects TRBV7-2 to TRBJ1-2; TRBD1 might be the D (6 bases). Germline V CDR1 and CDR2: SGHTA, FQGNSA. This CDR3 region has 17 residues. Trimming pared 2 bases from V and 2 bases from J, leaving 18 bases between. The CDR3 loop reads CASSLSLQGGWNYGYTF. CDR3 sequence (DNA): TGTGCCAGCAGCTTATCACTACAGGGTGGGTGGAACTATGGCTACACCTTC.

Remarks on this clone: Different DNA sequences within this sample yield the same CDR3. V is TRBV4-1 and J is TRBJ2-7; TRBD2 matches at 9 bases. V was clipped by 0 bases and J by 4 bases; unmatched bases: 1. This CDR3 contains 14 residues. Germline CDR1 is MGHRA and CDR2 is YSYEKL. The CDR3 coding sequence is TGCGCCAGCAGCCAAGAGGGACTAGCTTACGAGCAGTACTTC. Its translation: CASSQEGLAYEQYF.

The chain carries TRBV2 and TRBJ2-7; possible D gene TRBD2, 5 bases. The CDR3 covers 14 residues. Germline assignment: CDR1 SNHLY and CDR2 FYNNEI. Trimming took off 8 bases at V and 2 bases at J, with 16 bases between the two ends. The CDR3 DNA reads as TGTGCCAGCGAGGGAACAACAGATACCTACGAGCAGTACTTC. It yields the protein CASEGTTDTYEQYF.

CDR3 coding DNA: TGCGCCAGCAGCCAAGTAGCAATAGCGGGAGGGCCTACTGAGCAGTTCTTC. Translated: CASSQVAIAGGPTEQFF. The chain combines TRBV4-1 with TRBJ2-1; 11 bases are shared with TRBD2. The CDR3 runs 17 residues. J was trimmed by 9 bases and V by 1 base; bases with no gene match: 11. The germline V gene has CDR1 MGHRA and CDR2 YSYEKL.

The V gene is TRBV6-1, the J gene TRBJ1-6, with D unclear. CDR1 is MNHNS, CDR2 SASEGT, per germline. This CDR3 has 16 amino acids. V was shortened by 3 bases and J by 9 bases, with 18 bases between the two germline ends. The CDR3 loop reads CASSDAFMGVGSPLHF. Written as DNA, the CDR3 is TGTGCCAGCAGTGATGCGTTCATGGGAGTAGGTTCACCCCTCCACTTT.

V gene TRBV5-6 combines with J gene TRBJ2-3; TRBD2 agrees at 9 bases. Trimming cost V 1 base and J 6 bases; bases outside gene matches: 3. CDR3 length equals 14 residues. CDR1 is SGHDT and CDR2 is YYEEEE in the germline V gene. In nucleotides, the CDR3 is TGTGCCAGCAGCTTGAGCCTAGCGGGGGATACGCAGTATTTT. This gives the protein CASSLSLAGDTQYF.

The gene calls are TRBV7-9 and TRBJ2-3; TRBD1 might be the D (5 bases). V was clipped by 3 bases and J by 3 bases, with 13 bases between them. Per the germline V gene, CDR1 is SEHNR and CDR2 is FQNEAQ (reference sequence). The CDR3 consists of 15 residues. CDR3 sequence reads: CASSLSQGRTDTQYF. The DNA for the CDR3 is TGTGCCAGCAGCTTGAGCCAGGGTCGGACAGATACGCAGTATTTT.

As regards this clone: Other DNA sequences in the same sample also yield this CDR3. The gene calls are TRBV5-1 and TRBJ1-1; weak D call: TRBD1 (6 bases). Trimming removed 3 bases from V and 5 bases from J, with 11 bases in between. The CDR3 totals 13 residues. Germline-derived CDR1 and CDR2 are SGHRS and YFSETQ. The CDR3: CASSYSGTTEAFF. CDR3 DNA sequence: TGCGCCAGCAGCTATTCCGGGACAACTGAAGCTTTCTTT.

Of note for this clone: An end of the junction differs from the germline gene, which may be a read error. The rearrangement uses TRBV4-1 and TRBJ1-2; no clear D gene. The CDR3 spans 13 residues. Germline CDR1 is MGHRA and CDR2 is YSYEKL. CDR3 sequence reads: CASSQATNYGYTF. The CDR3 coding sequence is TGCGCCAGCAGCCAAGCGACTAATTATGGCTACACCTTC.

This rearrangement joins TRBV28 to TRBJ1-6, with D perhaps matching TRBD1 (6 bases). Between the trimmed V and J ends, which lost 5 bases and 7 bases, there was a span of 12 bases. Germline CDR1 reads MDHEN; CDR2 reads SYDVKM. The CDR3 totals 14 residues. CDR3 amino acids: CASSVRGANSPLHF. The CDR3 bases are TGTGCCAGCAGTGTTCGGGGGGCCAATTCACCCCTCCACTTT.

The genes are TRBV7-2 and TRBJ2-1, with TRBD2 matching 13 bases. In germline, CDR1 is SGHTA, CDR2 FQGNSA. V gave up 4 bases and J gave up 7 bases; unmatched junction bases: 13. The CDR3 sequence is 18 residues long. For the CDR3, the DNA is TGTGCCAGCAGCTCGGGACTAGCGGGACGTATAGCGACGAATGAGCAGTTCTTC. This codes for CASSSGLAGRIATNEQFF.

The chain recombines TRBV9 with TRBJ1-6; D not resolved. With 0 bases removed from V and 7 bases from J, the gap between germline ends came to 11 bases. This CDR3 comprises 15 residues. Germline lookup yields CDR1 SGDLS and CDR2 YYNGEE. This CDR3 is CASSVEGWGNSPLHF. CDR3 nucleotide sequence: TGTGCCAGCAGCGTAGAAGGATGGGGAAATTCACCCCTCCACTTT.

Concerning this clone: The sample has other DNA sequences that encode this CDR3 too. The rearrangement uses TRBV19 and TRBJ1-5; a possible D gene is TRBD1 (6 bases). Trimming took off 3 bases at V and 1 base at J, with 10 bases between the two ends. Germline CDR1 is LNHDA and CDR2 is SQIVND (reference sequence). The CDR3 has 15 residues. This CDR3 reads CASSIWGASNQPQHF. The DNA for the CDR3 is TGTGCCAGTAGTATTTGGGGGGCCAGCAATCAGCCCCAGCATTTT.